Listed here are 30 T cell receptor beta chains from one sample, sequenced in a study of tumor and adjacent non-tumor tissue in lung cancer. This sample's RNA came from whole unsorted tissue. A modified ARM-PCR protocol with three rounds of nested PCR amplified TCRbeta. TCRdb reprocessed the multiplex PCR reads via MiXCR and lists one record per CDR3 protein. This table holds over 100,000 distinct CDR3 sequences, around 80% found once. The specimen sequenced was lung tumor tissue. These receptors all stem from a woman aged 55-70 years with non-small cell lung cancer.

A note on this clonotype: A much bigger clone sits one base away, suggesting this may be a read error. The chain joins TRBV10-2 to TRBJ2-2; either TRBD1 or TRBD2 may fit D (6 bases each). This CDR3 is built from 14 residues. Germline CDR1 is WSHSY and CDR2 is SAAADI. V was trimmed by 6 bases and J by 3 bases, leaving 11 bases between them. The CDR3 nucleotides are TGCGCCAGCAGGGGGGGCATGGACACCGGGGAGCTGTTTTTT. Its protein is CASRGGMDTGELFF.

To note about this clonotype: No conserved phenylalanine or tryptophan ends this CDR3, so it is likely a read error. The chain has TRBV6-2 or TRBV6-3 and TRBJ2-2; 7 bases are shared with TRBD2. Germline V gives CDR1 MNHEY, CDR2 SVGEGT. Trimming removed 5 bases from V and 4 bases from J; junction bases left unmatched: 10. There are 16 residues in the CDR3. The CDR3 sequence is CASSPTSGRGTGELFY. The CDR3 DNA is TGTGCCAGCAGTCCAACTAGTGGGAGGGGCACCGGGGAGCTGTTTTAT.

Concerning this clonotype: One junction end does not reproduce the germline sequence, and a read error may be involved. The chain has TRBV11-2 and TRBJ1-5; TRBD1 is a possible D gene (5 bases). Germline-derived CDR1 and CDR2 are SGHAT and FQNNGV. The CDR3 contains 14 residues. In nucleotides, the CDR3 is TGTGCCAGTAGCAAGATAGGGACCGATCAGCCCCAACATTTT. Protein product: CASSKIGTDQPQHF.

For this clonotype: This clone may be a read error of a much larger clone one base away. V usage is TRBV6-2 or TRBV6-3 and J usage is TRBJ2-7, with a weak D call TRBD1 (8 bases). This CDR3 spans 16 amino acids. Per the germline V gene, CDR1 is MNHEY and CDR2 is SVGEGT. V dropped 6 bases and J dropped 0 bases, with 18 bases sitting between them. The CDR3 protein is CASRTNRGGSSYEQYF. The DNA of the CDR3 is TGTGCCAGCAGAACTAACAGGGGGGGAAGCTCCTACGAGCAGTACTTC.

A note on this clonotype: At one of its ends the junction is not consistent with the germline gene, which may arise from a read error. The rearrangement joins TRBV11-3 to TRBJ1-2; 7 nucleotides align to TRBD1. This CDR3 has 13 amino acids. Germline-derived CDR1 and CDR2 are SGHNT and YENEEA. CDR3 residues: CASSLDRDLGYTF. The CDR3 nucleotides are TGTGCCAGTAGCTTAGACAGGGATCTTGGCTACACCTTC.

The rearrangement uses TRBV7-9 and TRBJ1-6; D possibly corresponds to TRBD1 (6 bases). Germline assignment: CDR1 SEHNR and CDR2 FQNEAQ (reference sequence). The CDR3 runs 15 residues. The V gene lost 5 bases and the J gene lost 9 bases, with 17 bases spanning the gap. The CDR3 here is CASSPRGTGTSPLHF. Written as DNA, the CDR3 is TGTGCCAGCAGCCCAAGGGGGACTGGGACTTCACCCCTCCACTTT. The full variable domain, its missing parts supplied by reference TRBV7-9 and TRBJ1-6, is DTGVSQNPRHKITKRGQNVTFRCDPISEHNRLYWYRQTLGQGPEFLTYFQNEAQLEKSRLLSDRFSAERPKGSFSTLEIQRTEQGDSAMYLCASSPRGTGTSPLHFGNGTRLTVT.

V and J are TRBV7-2 and TRBJ2-7, with a weak D call TRBD1 (6 bases). There are 16 residues in the CDR3. Germline CDR1 and CDR2: SGHTA and FQGNSA. CDR3 in amino acids: CANSFQWGQSSYEQYF. DNA of the CDR3: TGTGCTAACAGCTTTCAGTGGGGGCAAAGCTCCTACGAGCAGTACTTC.

Regarding this clonotype: A junction end diverges from the germline sequence, so it may reflect a read error. The chain uses TRBV5-4 and TRBJ1-6; the D gene is possibly TRBD1 (5 bases). This CDR3 spans 15 amino acids. Per germline, CDR1 SGHNT and CDR2 YYREEE (reference sequence). As DNA, the CDR3 is TGTGCCAGCAGTTTGGATGACAGAGATCATTCATCCCTCCACTTT. As protein: CASSLDDRDHSSLHF. Filled out from reference TRBV5-4 and TRBJ1-6, the complete variable domain reads ETGVTQSPTHLIKTRGQQVTLRCSSQSGHNTVSWYQQALGQGPQFIFQYYREEENGRGNFPPRFSGLQFPNYSSELNVNALELDDSALYLCASSLDDRDHSSLHFGNGTRLTVT.

A word on this clonotype: This may stem from a read error, because a much larger clone lies one nucleotide away. The chain employs TRBV20-1 and TRBJ1-2; TRBD1 agrees at 7 bases. From germline, CDR1 is DFQATT and CDR2 SNEGSKA (reference sequence). The CDR3 is made up of 14 amino acids. CDR3 sequence reads: CIARDSRGPYGYTF. CDR3 DNA sequence: TGCATTGCTAGAGATAGTAGGGGGCCCTATGGCTACACCTTC.

This clonotype was recorded only once. Sequence at one end of the junction differs from germline and may be a read error. The chain combines TRBV11-2 with TRBJ1-2, with TRBD1 matching over 7 bases. This CDR3 region has 16 residues. The germline V gene has CDR1 SGHAT and CDR2 FQNNGV. The CDR3 nucleotides read TGTGCCAGCAGCTTACTCCTCGGGACAGCCAACTATTGCTACATCTTC. This sequence encodes CASSLLLGTANYCYIF.

This clonotype was seen only once. A much more abundant neighbour one base away suggests this may be a read error. The chain is built from TRBV7-9 and TRBJ2-1; 7 bases match TRBD2. The germline V gene has CDR1 SEHNR and CDR2 FQNEAQ (reference sequence). The CDR3 sequence is 15 residues long. V trimming: 5 bases; J trimming: 7 bases; junction bases outside the gene matches: 11. The CDR3, as DNA: TGTGCCAGCAGCGCGCGTGGGCGGGAGAGGAATGAGCAGTTCTTC. Translated, it gives CASSARGRERNEQFF.

This clonotype has a handful of counts. A much more abundant neighbour one base away suggests this may be a read error. The V gene is TRBV12-3 or TRBV12-4, the J gene TRBJ2-7; 7 nucleotides align to TRBD1. CDR3 length: 13 amino acids. CDR3 DNA sequence: TGTGCCAGCAGTTCCCAACAGGGGTACGAGCATTACTTC. As protein: CASSSQQGYEHYF.

The V gene is TRBV7-2, the J gene TRBJ2-5; 10 positions agree with TRBD1. The junction had 16 bases not matched to a gene; V was cut back by 10 bases and J by 2 bases. The length of the CDR3 is 17 residues. Germline CDR1 is SGHTA and CDR2 is FQGNSA. CDR3 amino acids: CAIRLGWPGQGQETQYF. The DNA for the CDR3 is TGTGCCATCAGATTAGGATGGCCGGGACAGGGGCAAGAGACCCAGTACTTC.

This clonotype was observed many times. V and J are TRBV4-3 and TRBJ1-4; D uncertain. The V end was cut by 0 bases, the J end by 5 bases, with 10 bases between. This CDR3 is built from 15 residues. Germline loops: CDR1 LGHNA, CDR2 YSLEER. The CDR3 reads CASSQEQVQNEKLFF. In DNA, the CDR3 is TGCGCCAGCAGCCAAGAGCAGGTTCAGAATGAAAAACTGTTTTTT.

This clonotype appeared a single time. A much larger clone lies one base from this, so it may be a read error. The rearrangement uses TRBV6-5 and TRBJ2-3; D might be TRBD1 (6 bases). Per the germline V gene, CDR1 is MNHEY and CDR2 is SVGAGI. The CDR3 is 15 residues long. The CDR3 DNA is TGTGCCAGCACCCAGGGGACATCTAGCACAGATATGCAGTATTTT. Translating it yields CASTQGTSSTDMQYF.

With regard to this clonotype: It may be a read error: a sequence one base away is much more abundant. The CDR3 does not end in the conserved phenylalanine or tryptophan, so this is likely a read error. V usage is TRBV6-5 and J usage is TRBJ1-2; possibly TRBD1 for D (6 bases). Germline loops: CDR1 MNHEY, CDR2 SVGAGI. Trimming removed 6 bases at V and 2 bases at J, with 10 bases between. The CDR3 spans 13 residues. The CDR3 loop is CASRPGQNYGYTI. Written as DNA, the CDR3 is TGTGCCAGCAGACCCGGACAGAACTATGGCTACACCATC.

Worth noting for this clonotype: A much larger clonotype is one base distant, so this may be a read error. The gene calls are TRBV12-3 or TRBV12-4 and TRBJ2-7; D gene unclear. With 8 bases removed from V and 5 bases from J, the gap between germline ends came to 16 bases. The CDR3 has 13 amino acids. CDR3 region: CASVNRVMDEQYF. The CDR3 nucleotides read TGTGCCAGCGTTAATCGGGTCATGGACGAGCAGTACTTC.

This clonotype was picked up one time. The junction departs from the called germline gene at one end, perhaps through a read error. The rearrangement uses TRBV29-1 and TRBJ1-1; 8 bases match TRBD1. The CDR3 length is 14 residues. Germline V lookup: CDR1 SQVTM, CDR2 ANQGSEA. CDR3: CSVRTGSLSNEDFF. CDR3 sequence (DNA): TGCAGCGTCCGGACAGGGAGTCTATCAAATGAAGATTTCTTT.

The rearrangement uses TRBV28 and TRBJ2-7; TRBD1 might be the D (5 bases). V was cut by 2 bases and J by 3 bases, with 14 bases left in between. Germline V gives CDR1 MDHEN, CDR2 SYDVKM. This CDR3 region has 15 residues. DNA of the CDR3: TGTGCCAGCAGTTTACAAAATGACAGAAGCTACGAGCAGTACTTC. It yields the protein CASSLQNDRSYEQYF.

This clonotype was found many times. The chain employs TRBV11-2 and TRBJ1-1; no definite D call. Trimming removed 0 bases at V and 0 bases at J, with 8 bases between. The germline gives CDR1 SGHAT, CDR2 FQNNGV. This CDR3 comprises 15 residues. The CDR3 DNA follows: TGTGCCAGCAGCTTAGATAGTAGCATGAACACTGAAGCTTTCTTT. It is translated as CASSLDSSMNTEAFF.

On this clonotype itself: A much bigger clone sits one base away, suggesting this may be a read error. This likely comes from a read error, as the CDR3 has no conserved phenylalanine or tryptophan at its end. The CDR3 coding sequence is TGTGCCAGCAGCCGACTTGAAGCTTTCTCT. It codes for CASSRLEAFS. The V and J genes are TRBV12-3 or TRBV12-4 and TRBJ1-1; D is uncertain. V was cut by 6 bases and J by 7 bases, with 6 bases left in between. This CDR3 contains 10 residues.

The rearrangement joins TRBV6-5 to TRBJ2-5, with 13 bases fitting TRBD2. Germline-derived CDR1 and CDR2 are MNHEY and SVGAGI. The CDR3 sequence is 15 residues long. CDR3 loop: CANRPGLAGAETQYF. CDR3 nucleotides: TGTGCTAACAGGCCTGGACTAGCGGGAGCGGAGACCCAGTACTTC.

CDR3 region: CASSQDLGIDDYTF. The CDR3, as DNA: TGCGCCAGCAGCCAAGATCTGGGAATTGATGACTACACCTTC. This chain links TRBV4-3 with TRBJ1-2; D unresolved. The CDR3 sequence is 14 residues long. The germline CDR1 and CDR2 sequences are LGHNA and YSLEER. Trimming removed 0 bases from V and 10 bases from J, with 15 bases in between.

For the CDR3, the DNA is TGTGCCAGCAGCTTTTCTGGGACGGTCACCTGCGAGCAGTACTTC. It is translated as CASSFSGTVTCEQYF. This chain connects TRBV5-4 to TRBJ2-7; D could derive from TRBD1 or TRBD2 (5 bases each). CDR1 and CDR2 from the germline V gene are SGHNT and YYREEE (reference sequence). CDR3 length: 15 amino acids. V was cut by 2 bases and J by 6 bases, with 18 bases left in between.

With respect to this clonotype: Just one base apart from a much larger clone, this may be a read error. V is TRBV6-5 and J is TRBJ1-6, with 9 positions matching TRBD1. The germline CDR1 and CDR2 sequences are MNHEY and SVGAGI. The CDR3 is 14 amino acids. Written as DNA, the CDR3 is TGTGCCAGCAGATCGGACAGGGGACGTTCACGCCTCCACTTT. Protein: CASRSDRGRSRLHF.

This clonotype has ten or more counts. The chain joins TRBV11-1 to TRBJ2-7; D ambiguous. The germline CDR1 and CDR2 sequences are SGHAT and FQDESV (reference sequence). Trimming took off 8 bases at V and 1 base at J, with 15 bases between the two ends. The CDR3 has 14 residues. This CDR3 reads CASGASPESYEQYF. Written as DNA, the CDR3 is TGTGCCAGCGGTGCGTCTCCTGAGTCCTACGAGCAGTACTTC.

This clonotype has more than one count but fewer than ten. V gene TRBV5-4 combines with J gene TRBJ1-1; tentative D call: TRBD1 (6 bases). The V gene's germline CDR1 is SGHNT and CDR2 YYREEE (reference sequence). This CDR3 is 12 amino acids long. V was trimmed by 4 bases and J by 8 bases, leaving 12 bases between them. CDR3 sequence reads: CASSQGFSEAFF. As DNA, the CDR3 is TGTGCCAGCAGCCAGGGGTTTTCCGAAGCTTTCTTT.

The V call is TRBV20-1, the J call TRBJ2-2, with D perhaps being TRBD1 or TRBD2 (6 bases each). The germline CDR1 and CDR2 sequences are DFQATT and SNEGSKA (reference sequence). The CDR3 spans 13 residues. CDR3 protein: CSGGGGDSGELFF. CDR3 DNA sequence: TGCAGCGGAGGGGGTGGGGACTCCGGGGAGCTGTTTTTT.

In this sample, this clonotype turned up once. Its ends do not fully match the called genes, so a read error is possible. V is TRBV11-2 and J is TRBJ2-7; D remains ambiguous. There are 15 residues in the CDR3. Germline CDR1 reads SGHAT; CDR2 reads FQNNGV. The CDR3 nucleotides are TGTGCGAGCAGCTTATTTTCAAGCTGGAACGACGAGCAGTACTTC. Its protein is CASSLFSSWNDEQYF.

Turning to this clonotype: A junction boundary mismatches the germline segment, possibly from a read error. The chain couples TRBV20-1 to TRBJ2-5; 8 nucleotides line up with TRBD2. This CDR3 has 14 amino acids. In germline, CDR1 is DFQATT, CDR2 SNEGSKA (reference sequence). The CDR3 sequence is CNARGAGGIETQYF. CDR3 sequence (DNA): TGCAATGCTAGGGGGGCGGGGGGCATAGAGACCCAGTACTTC.